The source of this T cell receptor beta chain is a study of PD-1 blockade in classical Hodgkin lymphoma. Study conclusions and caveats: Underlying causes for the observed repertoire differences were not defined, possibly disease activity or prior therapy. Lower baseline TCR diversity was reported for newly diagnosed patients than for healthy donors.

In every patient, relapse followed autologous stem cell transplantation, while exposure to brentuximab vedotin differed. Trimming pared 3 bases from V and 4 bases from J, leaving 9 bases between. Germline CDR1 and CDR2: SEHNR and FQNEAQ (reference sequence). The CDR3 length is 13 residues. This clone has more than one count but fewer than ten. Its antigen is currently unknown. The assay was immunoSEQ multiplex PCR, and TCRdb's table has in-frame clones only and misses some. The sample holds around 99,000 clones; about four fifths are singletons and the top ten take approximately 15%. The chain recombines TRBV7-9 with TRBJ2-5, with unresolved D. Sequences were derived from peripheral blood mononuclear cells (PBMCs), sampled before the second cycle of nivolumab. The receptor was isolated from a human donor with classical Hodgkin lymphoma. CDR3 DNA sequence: TGTGCCAGCAGCTTCAGGCAGATAGAGACCCAGTACTTC. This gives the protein CASSFRQIETQYF.